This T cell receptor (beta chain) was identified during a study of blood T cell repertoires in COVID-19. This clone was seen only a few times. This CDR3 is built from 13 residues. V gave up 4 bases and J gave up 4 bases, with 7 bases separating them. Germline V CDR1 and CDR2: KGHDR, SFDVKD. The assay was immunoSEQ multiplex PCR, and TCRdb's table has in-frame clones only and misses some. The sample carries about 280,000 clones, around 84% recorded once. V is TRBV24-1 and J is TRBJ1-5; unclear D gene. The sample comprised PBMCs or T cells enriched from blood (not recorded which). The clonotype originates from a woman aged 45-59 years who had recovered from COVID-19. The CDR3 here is CATSDHSNQPQHF. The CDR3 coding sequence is TGTGCCACCAGTGACCACTCTAATCAGCCCCAGCATTTT.